This TCR beta chain originates from a study of OX40 agonist ivuxolimab in advanced cancers. Across the study: Mean age around 60 years, range roughly 23 to 79; 82.7% male.

The method was immunoSEQ multiplex PCR; TCRdb's version includes in-frame clones alone and lacks a portion of them. The sample has some 60,000 clones, under 95% seen once. Trimming took off 6 bases at V and 9 bases at J, with 23 bases between the two ends. In germline, CDR1 is MDHEN, CDR2 SYDVKM. The CDR3 spans 15 residues. The sample in question was CD4+ or CD8+ T cells sorted from blood, obtained in a trial of the OX40 agonist ivuxolimab. This sequence originates from an adult with an advanced solid tumor such as melanoma, head and neck, liver or kidney cancer. V is TRBV28 and J is TRBJ2-5; D possibly corresponds to TRBD1 (6 bases). The CDR3 sequence: CASSSGQLSENSQYF. The CDR3 nucleotides are TGTGCCAGCAGCTCCGGACAGTTATCCGAGAATTCCCAGTACTTC.